Shown below are 25 T cell receptor beta chains from a single sample sequenced in a study of blood T cell repertoires in COVID-19. Produced via immunoSEQ multiplex PCR; TCRdb's table is partial and in-frame only. The data contain about 100,000 clones, around 87% of them singletons. Sequencing was done on a sample of peripheral blood. The receptor source for this set is a human donor in a cohort sampled during active COVID-19.

The chain joins TRBV15 to TRBJ1-2, with 8 bases that match TRBD1. Losses at the gene ends were 5 bases for V and 9 bases for J; bases not matched to a gene: 14. Germline CDR1 is LNHNV and CDR2 is YYDKDF (reference sequence). The CDR3 loop spans 15 amino acids. The CDR3 sequence: CATSERKGQGTSYTF. CDR3 DNA: TGTGCCACCAGCGAGCGGAAAGGACAGGGTACAAGCTACACCTTC.

The rearrangement links TRBV5-1 to TRBJ1-1, with D unclear. Per the germline V gene, CDR1 is SGHRS and CDR2 is YFSETQ. Trimming removed 2 bases from V and 1 base from J, with 9 bases in between. This CDR3 contains 14 residues. The CDR3 is CASSLNAENTEAFF. Written as DNA, the CDR3 is TGCGCCAGCAGCTTAAATGCGGAGAACACTGAAGCTTTCTTT.

This clone has just one count. The V call is TRBV5-1, the J call TRBJ2-6; D is perhaps TRBD1 (5 bases). Germline V gene sequence: CDR1 SGHRS, CDR2 YFSETQ. Trimming pared 6 bases from V and 0 bases from J, leaving 13 bases between. This CDR3 has 16 amino acids. DNA of the CDR3: TGCGCCAGCAAGCCATCCAGGGTCTCTGGGGCCAACGTCCTGACTTTC. Translated, it gives CASKPSRVSGANVLTF.

CDR3 in DNA: TGTGCCAGCAGCCAATGGAAACGAGGCTACGAGCAGTACTTC. The encoded protein is CASSQWKRGYEQYF. This chain connects TRBV7-3 to TRBJ2-7; the D is unclear. Per germline, CDR1 SGHTA and CDR2 FQGTGA. This CDR3 is built from 14 residues. V lost 5 bases to trimming and J lost 3 bases, with 14 bases between them.

Only one count was recorded for this clone. V and J are TRBV9 and TRBJ1-6; 8 positions agree with TRBD1. There are 16 residues in the CDR3. The trim removed 3 bases at V and 6 bases at J, leaving 8 bases unmatched. Germline CDR1 and CDR2: SGDLS and YYNGEE. CDR3 in amino acids: CASSATGGPTNSPLHF. CDR3 DNA sequence: TGTGCCAGCAGCGCCACAGGGGGTCCAACTAATTCACCCCTCCACTTT.

On this clone: At one end the junction does not follow the germline gene, possibly because of a read error. This chain uses TRBV11-2 with TRBJ2-1; no clear D gene. CDR3 size: 12 residues. Per the germline V gene, CDR1 is SGHAT and CDR2 is FQNNGV. The CDR3 loop reads CASSLSFNEQFF. CDR3 DNA: TGTGCCAGCAGCTTATCCTTCAATGAGCAGTTCTTC.

This clone was detected once. The chain uses TRBV7-3 and TRBJ2-3, with 8 bases fitting TRBD2. J was trimmed by 2 bases and V by 5 bases; bases with no gene match: 12. CDR1 and CDR2 from the germline V gene are SGHTA and FQGTGA. The CDR3 has 17 residues. The CDR3 loop reads CASSPTGLAGSTDTQYF. As DNA, the CDR3 is TGTGCCAGCAGCCCCACTGGGCTAGCGGGTTCCACAGATACGCAGTATTTT.

The chain has TRBV3-1 (or the pseudogene TRBV3-2) and TRBJ2-7, with D possibly TRBD2 on 5 matching bases. Trimming shortened V by 10 bases and J by 6 bases, and 22 bases separated the two germline ends. The germline V gene encodes CDR1 LGHDT and CDR2 YNNKEL (reference sequence). CDR3 length: 14 amino acids. The CDR3 region is CATGGRPSGGEQYF. In DNA form, the CDR3 reads TGTGCCACAGGTGGGCGACCCAGTGGAGGCGAGCAGTACTTC.

Only a few counts were recorded for this clone. CDR3 protein: CASSPQETQYF. The CDR3 nucleotides read TGTGCCAGCAGCCCACAAGAGACCCAGTACTTC. This sequence joins TRBV7-9 and TRBJ2-5; D gene uncertain. V gave up 5 bases and J gave up 2 bases, with 3 bases separating them. In germline, CDR1 is SEHNR, CDR2 FQNEAQ (reference sequence). The CDR3 consists of 11 residues.

CDR3 sequence (DNA): TGTGCCAGCACCCCATTCCCCCTCTCCCCCAGCGGGTTCTCCTACGAGCAGTACTTC. As protein: CASTPFPLSPSGFSYEQYF. The chain carries TRBV6-2 or TRBV6-3 and TRBJ2-7; maybe TRBD2 (6 bases). The V gene lost 7 bases and the J gene lost 0 bases, with 28 bases spanning the gap. The germline CDR1 and CDR2 sequences are MNHEY and SVGEGT. The CDR3 extends over 19 amino acids.

This clone showed up just once. The CDR3 coding sequence is TGTGCCAGCAGCTTGTATTTTTGGGACAGGGGGCTGGAGACCCAGTACTTC. Its translation is CASSLYFWDRGLETQYF. This sequence joins TRBV5-6 and TRBJ2-5; 12 nucleotides agree with TRBD1. In germline, CDR1 is SGHDT, CDR2 YYEEEE. The junction had 9 bases not matched to a gene; V was cut back by 1 base and J by 5 bases. CDR3 length equals 17 residues.

The chain employs TRBV28 and TRBJ1-5; tentative D call: TRBD1 (6 bases). Germline V gene data show CDR1 as MDHEN and CDR2 as SYDVKM. The V gene lost 6 bases and the J gene lost 4 bases, with 16 bases spanning the gap. The CDR3 is 15 amino acids. The CDR3 here is CASSSDSGYNQPQHF. The CDR3 DNA is TGTGCCAGCAGCTCGGACAGCGGCTATAATCAGCCCCAGCATTTT.

V is TRBV6-5 and J is TRBJ2-1; no clear D. CDR1 and CDR2 from the germline V gene are MNHEY and SVGAGI. This CDR3 spans 10 amino acids. Trimming took off 5 bases at V and 9 bases at J, with 5 bases between the two ends. Written as DNA, the CDR3 is TGTGCCAGCAGTCTCGGTGAGCAGTTCTTC. This gives the protein CASSLGEQFF.

The chain combines TRBV5-4 with TRBJ2-3; D gene ambiguous. V was cut by 1 base and J by 1 base, with 13 bases left in between. This CDR3 spans 16 amino acids. The germline V gene has CDR1 SGHNT and CDR2 YYREEE (reference sequence). CDR3 nucleotide sequence: TGTGCCAGCAGCTTGTTCTCCGGCGGCCGCACAGATACGCAGTATTTT. Its translation is CASSLFSGGRTDTQYF.

This clone was observed a handful of times. This chain connects TRBV19 to TRBJ1-2; TRBD1 aligns across 12 bases. CDR1 and CDR2 from the germline V gene are LNHDA and SQIVND (reference sequence). With V trimmed by 7 bases and J by 7 bases, 7 bases remained unmatched. There are 14 residues in the CDR3. CDR3 sequence: CASTLGQGARGYTF. CDR3 DNA: TGTGCCAGTACCTTGGGACAGGGGGCGCGTGGCTACACCTTC.

The V call is TRBV4-2, the J call TRBJ2-7, with 10 positions matching TRBD2. The ends lost 0 bases at V and 2 bases at J; junction bases unmatched: 7. Germline CDR1 reads LGHNA; CDR2 reads YNFKEQ. The CDR3 is 17 residues long. CDR3 in amino acids: CASSQELAGPRPYEQYF. Here the CDR3 DNA reads TGTGCCAGCAGCCAAGAACTAGCGGGACCCCGCCCCTACGAGCAGTACTTC.

The V call is TRBV11-2, the J call TRBJ1-2; 7 nucleotides line up with TRBD1. CDR3 length: 15 amino acids. Germline V CDR1 and CDR2: SGHAT, FQNNGV. The V segment lost 1 base and the J segment 11 bases; nucleotides outside the gene matches: 13. The CDR3 DNA reads as TGTGCCAGCAGCTTAGCCGACAGGGTTCCAGGTCGTTACACCTTC. Translated, it gives CASSLADRVPGRYTF.

The chain links TRBV4-2 to TRBJ2-2, with a tentative D call TRBD1 (6 bases). V was clipped by 1 base and J by 8 bases, with 17 bases between them. The CDR3 covers 16 residues. The germline V gene encodes CDR1 LGHNA and CDR2 YNFKEQ. CDR3 coding DNA: TGTGCCAGCAGCCAAGGCGTCTCAGGGGCGAGAGGGGAGCTGTTTTTT. Protein product: CASSQGVSGARGELFF.

The V gene is TRBV7-9, the J gene TRBJ2-3; 7 nucleotides match TRBD1. This CDR3 has 14 amino acids. V lost 9 bases to trimming and J lost 2 bases; unmatched junction nucleotides: 8. Germline V gene data show CDR1 as SEHNR and CDR2 as FQNEAQ (reference sequence). CDR3 DNA sequence: TGTGCCAGGTCGGGACAGCCGAACACAGATACGCAGTATTTT. Residues: CARSGQPNTDTQYF.

CDR3: CASRIGWSSYNEQFF. CDR3 coding DNA: TGTGCCAGCAGGATCGGGTGGAGCTCCTACAATGAGCAGTTCTTC. The chain couples TRBV6-5 to TRBJ2-1; D is unresolved. The CDR3 loop spans 15 amino acids. CDR1 is MNHEY, CDR2 SVGAGI, per germline. V dropped 6 bases and J dropped 0 bases, with 12 bases sitting between them.

The table lists this clone with a count of one. The chain uses TRBV27 and TRBJ2-7; 10 nucleotides agree with TRBD1. V lost 0 bases, J lost 3 bases, and 11 bases stayed unmatched. CDR3 size: 18 residues. Germline CDR1 reads MNHEY; CDR2 reads SMNVEV (reference sequence). DNA for the CDR3: TGTGCCAGCAGTTTATCCCTTCCCTCCGGGACAGGGGTCTACGAGCAGTACTTC. It encodes CASSLSLPSGTGVYEQYF.

This chain joins TRBV3-1 (or the pseudogene TRBV3-2) and TRBJ1-3, with TRBD1 matching over 9 bases. The J segment lost 0 bases and the V segment lost 1 base, leaving 1 base of the junction unmatched. CDR1 and CDR2 (germline): LGHDT, YNNKEL (reference sequence). The CDR3 contains 16 residues. DNA of the CDR3: TGTGCCAGCAGCCAAGTGACAGGGGGCTCTGGAAACACCATATATTTT. Amino acids: CASSQVTGGSGNTIYF.

This clone showed up just a few times. The J gene is TRBJ2-7, the V gene TRBV28; 10 nucleotides line up with TRBD1. Germline V CDR1 and CDR2: MDHEN, SYDVKM. The CDR3 loop spans 11 amino acids. Germline trimming cut 10 bases from V and 6 bases from J; bases unmatched to any gene: 3. The CDR3 DNA is TGTGCCACCGACAGGGGGCGCGAGCAGTACTTC. This codes for CATDRGREQYF.

This sequence joins TRBV5-1 and TRBJ1-1; no firm D call. The CDR3 runs to 13 residues. V was clipped by 0 bases and J by 2 bases, with 5 bases between them. Germline V gives CDR1 SGHRS, CDR2 YFSETQ. CDR3 sequence (DNA): TGCGCCAGCAGCTTGGGTCCAAACACTGAAGCTTTCTTT. This gives the protein CASSLGPNTEAFF. The whole variable domain, remainder taken from reference TRBV5-1 and TRBJ1-1, is KAGVTQTPRYLIKTRGQQVTLSCSPISGHRSVSWYQQTPGQGLQFLFEYFSETQRNKGNFPGRFSGRQFSNSRSEMNVSTLELGDSALYLCASSLGPNTEAFFGQGTRLTVV.

This chain uses TRBV19 with TRBJ2-7; 11 bases agree with TRBD1. Germline V lookup: CDR1 LNHDA, CDR2 SQIVND (reference sequence). With 3 bases clipped from V and 7 bases from J, the junction kept 8 bases outside the gene matches. This CDR3 has 15 residues. The CDR3, as DNA: TGTGCCAGTAGTATTACCGGACAGGGGGCGCATGAGCAGTACTTC. Protein: CASSITGQGAHEQYF.